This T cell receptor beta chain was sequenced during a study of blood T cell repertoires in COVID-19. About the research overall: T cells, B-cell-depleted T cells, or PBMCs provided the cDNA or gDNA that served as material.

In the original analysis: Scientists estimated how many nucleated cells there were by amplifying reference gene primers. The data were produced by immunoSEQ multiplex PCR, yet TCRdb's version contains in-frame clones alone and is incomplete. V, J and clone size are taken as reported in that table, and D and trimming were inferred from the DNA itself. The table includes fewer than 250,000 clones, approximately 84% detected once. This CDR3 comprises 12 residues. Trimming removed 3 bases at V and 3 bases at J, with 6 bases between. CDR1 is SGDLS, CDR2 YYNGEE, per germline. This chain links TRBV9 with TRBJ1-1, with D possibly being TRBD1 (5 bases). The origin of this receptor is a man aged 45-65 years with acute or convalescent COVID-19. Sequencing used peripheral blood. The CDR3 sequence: CASSGRDTEAFF. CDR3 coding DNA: TGTGCCAGCAGCGGCAGGGACACTGAAGCTTTCTTT.